This T cell receptor beta chain appears in the sequencing data of a study of CD8 T cells in Susac syndrome. Sequencing of TCR beta was undertaken in CD8+ and CD4+ T cells derived from blood. With random hexamers, about 0.5 to 1 ug RNA was reverse transcribed. An immunoSEQ multiplex PCR generated amplified TCR beta CDR3 products spanning 54 Vbeta and 13 Jbeta. Via MiXCR, TCRdb re-called the immunoSEQ multiplex PCR reads, giving one row per CDR3 protein. This table has 140,000 to 150,000 distinct CDR3 sequences, about 95% appearing once. Trimming left V 3 bases short and J 6 bases short, with 10 bases between. There are 12 residues in the CDR3. Germline values: CDR1 SGHNT, CDR2 YYREEE (reference sequence).

The J gene is TRBJ2-7, the V gene TRBV5-4; tentatively, D is TRBD2 (6 bases). Source material: CD4+ T cells from PBMCs. This clonotype was sampled from a human donor with multiple sclerosis. The CDR3: CASSSPSAEQYF. CDR3 nucleotide sequence: TGTGCCAGCAGCTCGCCTAGCGCCGAGCAGTACTTC.